This T cell receptor (beta chain) stems from a study of PD-L1 blockade in urothelial cancer. Study-level information: Patients with male sex and bladder-origin urothelial cancer accounted for about nine tenths of the roughly 29 enrolled. Counts from blood samples showed a median of 141,255 T cells. Blood was evaluated 3 weeks (second dose) and 6 weeks after therapy began. Patients had undergone 0 to 3 prior chemotherapy regimens.

This clone was seen only once. Profiled with immunoSEQ multiplex PCR; TCRdb holds only in-frame clones, not every one. The sample has about 39,000 clones, around 89% seen once. The CDR3 extends over 14 amino acids. Between the trimmed V and J ends, which lost 1 base and 1 base, there was a span of 6 bases. Germline V gene sequence: CDR1 SEHNR, CDR2 FQNEAQ (reference sequence). The TCR comes from a man aged 55-75 years with urothelial cancer. The sequences come from PBMCs, collected around atezolizumab (anti-PD-L1) treatment. The genes are TRBV7-9 and TRBJ2-3; no reliable D call. The CDR3, as DNA: TGTGCCAGCAGCTTAGGTGCGGGCACAGATACGCAGTATTTT. This codes for CASSLGAGTDTQYF.